This TCR beta chain was sequenced during a study of blood T cells in healthy people across ages. The V gene's germline CDR1 is SGHTA and CDR2 FQGNSA. Deletions cut 2 bases from V and 9 bases from J, with 11 bases between. The length of the CDR3 is 13 residues. With respect to this clonotype: Its antigen is as yet unknown.

Study-wide results and caveats: Unsorted PBMC input precluded a conclusive naive versus antigen-experienced comparison. Possibly confounding the expanded clonotype changes was the fact that donor CMV status was unknown. Strong correlation linked observed beta diversity and percent naive T cells. Investigators treated diversity estimates from one million T cells as underestimates.

Using a J-beta primer mix together with a sample-barcoded 5' primer, a second PCR was run for 7 to 11 cycles. A single record per CDR3 protein comes from TCRdb applying MiXCR to the 5' RACE reads. There are approximately 810,000 distinct CDR3 sequences in the sample; around 30% occur only once, and 15% to 20% lies in the top ten. The chain is built from TRBV7-2 and TRBJ2-1, with D possibly TRBD2 on 5 matching bases. This receptor was obtained from a woman older than 75 in good health. Sequencing input: blood. CDR3 residues: CASSLRRRGEQFF. Here the CDR3 DNA reads TGTGCCAGCAGCTTACGGAGGAGAGGTGAGCAGTTCTTC. Full variable domain (missing parts from reference TRBV7-2 and TRBJ2-1): GAGVSQSPSNKVTEKGKDVELRCDPISGHTALYWYRQSLGQGLEFLIYFQGNSAPDKSGLPSDRFSAERTGGSVSTLTIQRTQQEDSAVYLCASSLRRRGEQFFGPGTRLTVL.